This T cell receptor (beta chain) was captured by sequencing in a study of post-analysis software for immune sequencing data (dated by TCRdb to 2013 to 2016). Turning to the overall study: Disease courses on record covered relapsing-remitting, secondary progressive and progressive-relapsing multiple sclerosis, though some patients had no subtype annotation. The multiple sclerosis patient repertoires were compared with under 13 previously published healthy control repertoires from donors aged 6 to 25 years. A subset of samples was prepared in parallel using single-end sample barcoding, then pooled and co-amplified after Illumina adapter ligation. Results the study describes overall, beyond this receptor: The control group was slightly older than the multiple sclerosis patient group. Significantly lower normalized Chao1 diversity was found in multiple sclerosis patients than in controls, suggesting substantial peripheral T-cell clonal expansion. Patients showed significantly higher frequencies than controls for five TRBV segments, among them TRBV5-6, TRBV5-1 and TRBV20-1. When samples were clustered directly using the F measure, samples prepared in the same batch co-clustered strongly, which prompted a batch-effect correction.

The library was generated by PCR. Sequencing used an Illumina HiSeq 2500. To reduce PCR and sequencing biases, unique molecular identifiers were incorporated into the TCR beta cDNA libraries. Per 1 to 10 million input T cells, around 500,000 cDNA molecules were obtained, such that each molecule approximated one T cell. The patient libraries were prepared and sequenced using the same protocol as the earlier healthy control dataset. Within a given batch, samples were prepared together, multiplexed and sequenced on the same HiSeq lane. In the original analysis: Raw barcoded reads were processed with MIGEC, and single-read molecular identifier groups were discarded before consensus assembly and CDR3 extraction. VDJtools was used for post-analysis of the clonotype tables, with diversity normalized by down-sampling every dataset to the smallest sample size. Repertoire overlap clustering matched CDR3 amino acid but not nucleotide sequences to correct batch-related cross-sample contamination. TCRdb passed the public sequencing reads through fastp at Q25 and MiXCR, retaining productive beta sequences. When rows share a CDR3 protein, they turn into one entry using the most common DNA and genes. None of the V and J calls come from the authors' own analysis; TCRdb made them. This sample is represented by roughly 570,000 distinct CDR3 sequences; around a third of them were singletons. Approximately 6% of the sample goes to the ten largest clones.

To demonstrate the VDJtools post-analysis software, the study profiled TCR beta repertoires from the peripheral blood of approximately twelve young patients with multiple sclerosis. The multiple sclerosis patients were children and adolescents ranging in age from roughly 6 to 15 years. The germline V gene gives CDR1 as ENHRY and CDR2 as SYGVKD. The CDR3 measures 12 amino acids from cysteine to phenylalanine. The entry retains the CDR3 DNA only, 36 bases that are in frame from base 1. Trimming costs V 5 bases and J 3 bases, and their ends lie 8 bases apart. This clonotype has a handful of counts. Its antigen is still unknown. Per-base qualities were not stored, and no clone one base away is much larger.

This clonotype was obtained from a girl younger than 18 with multiple sclerosis. The sequenced sample was blood. The chain employs TRBV10-3 and TRBJ2-7; too little of a D gene remains to name it. The nucleotide sequence is given as TGTGCCATCAGTAGTACTGGCTACGAGCAGTACTTC. Its protein product is CAISSTGYEQYF.